This TCR beta chain originates from a study of CXCR3 chemokines and chemotherapy response in bladder cancer (dated 2022 in TCRdb). With respect to the entire study: The study tested whether activity of the CXCR3 chemokine system within human bladder cancer tumors predicted response to chemotherapy.

The germline V gene encodes CDR1 DFQATT and CDR2 SNEGSKA (reference sequence). From its cysteine to its phenylalanine, the CDR3 spans 14 amino acids. The entry retains the CDR3 DNA only, 42 bases that are in frame from base 1. Trimming takes 6 bases from V and 2 bases from J, and the germline ends sit 16 bases apart. This clonotype was detected ten times or more. Its recognized antigen is unknown. Per-base quality was not reported, and no clone a single base away is much larger than it. The library was built by means of PCR. TCRdb names Illumina HiSeq 2500 as the instrument used. The raw public data were reprocessed by TCRdb itself: fastp quality trimming at Q25, MiXCR clonotype calling, in-frame beta chains only. Rows matching on CDR3 protein sequence are summarized as one entry with the most common DNA and genes. Present in this sample are over 10,000 distinct CDR3 sequences, roughly 12% of which were seen just once. The ten largest clones capture roughly a quarter of the sample.

In this chain, TRBV20-1 is recombined with TRBJ1-1; matching of 5 bases hints at TRBD1 as the D gene. This material was acquired from a patient whose treatment included neoadjuvant chemotherapy. The TCR comes from a human donor with bladder cancer that did not respond to neoadjuvant chemotherapy. CDR3 reads: CSAGRQGLNTEAFF. In nucleotide form, the sequence is TGCAGTGCCGGCAGGCAGGGACTTAACACTGAAGCTTTCTTT.